This T cell receptor (beta chain) came from a study of PD-1 blockade in classical Hodgkin lymphoma. Method: immunoSEQ multiplex PCR; TCRdb's copy keeps in-frame clones and lacks some. Among about 84,000 clones listed, 75% to 90% were seen once. CDR1 is MNHEY and CDR2 is SVGAGI in the germline V gene. The V and J ends lost 7 bases and 3 bases, in that order; junction bases with no gene match: 3. The CDR3 is 14 amino acids. Every one of the patients relapsed after autologous stem cell transplantation (brentuximab vedotin exposure was variable). The source was peripheral blood mononuclear cells (PBMCs), collected at baseline. The TCR sequence derives from a human donor with classical Hodgkin lymphoma. The chain employs TRBV6-5 and TRBJ2-2; 9 nucleotides line up with TRBD2. The CDR3 region has the DNA TGTGCCAGCAAAATAGCGGGAGACACCGGGGAGCTGTTTTTT. Translated: CASKIAGDTGELFF.